These T cell receptor beta chains were read from a single sample in a study of OX40 agonist ivuxolimab in advanced cancers. Some clones are missing from TCRdb's copy, which holds only in-frame ones; the method was immunoSEQ multiplex PCR. There are around 68,000 clones in the sample; about nine tenths occur only once, and less than 0.4% lies in the top ten. Sample: CD4+ or CD8+ T cells sorted from blood, taken in a trial of the OX40 agonist ivuxolimab. These TCRs come from an adult with an advanced solid tumor such as melanoma, head and neck, liver or kidney cancer. The conserved cysteine and the conserved F or W are not part of the CDR3 here.

TRBJ2-3,TRBV19,ASSIGQSYDTQY
TRBJ2-2,TRBV18,ASSPRDRPLSNTGELF
TRBJ2-2,TRBV6-4,ASSDTPGLAGNPGELF
TRBJ1-4,TRBV6-1,ASRPSGQWEKLF
TRBJ1-2,TRBV11-2,ASSLARDRGSEGYT
TRBJ2-5,TRBV27,ASRSGLRDSKRPPQY
TRBJ2-2,TRBV4-3,ASSRTGEAGELF
TRBJ1-3,TRBV10-3,ATTGGPGNTIY
TRBJ1-2,TRBV29-1,SSRDRGGMGYT
TRBJ2-2,TRBV11-3,ASSHNLRGRYTGELF
TRBJ2-2,TRBV18,ASSLGLAGSTGELF
TRBJ2-1,TRBV20-1,SASLYNEQF
TRBJ2-4,TRBV10-1,ASSAGIQNIQY
TRBJ1-5,TRBV28,ASSARDRGNQPQH
TRBJ2-7,TRBV7-2,ASSTPFGHEQY
TRBJ2-7,TRBV5-1,ASSLPYREQY
TRBJ1-2,TRBV2,ASSSDRVYT
TRBJ1-5,TRBV19,ASRVQGLNQPQH
TRBJ2-1,TRBV9,ASSVATSGGLQF
TRBJ2-5,TRBV5-1,ASSSQGGGETQY
TRBJ2-1,TRBV9,ASSVEAGGLPYNEQF
TRBJ1-1,TRBV6-6,ASRRDRGLNTEAF
TRBJ2-5,TRBV5-6,ASSLSGGATQY
TRBJ2-1,TRBV18,ASSPASLPNEQF
TRBJ1-5,TRBV5-6,ASSRRSGGNQPQH
TRBJ2-6,TRBV11-2,ASSLGTVRGLSGANVLT
TRBJ1-2,TRBV30,AWSVRWAGDYGYT
TRBJ1-1,TRBV7-8,ASSLGDRAGWTEAF
TRBJ1-1,TRBV9,ASSVVPDQNTEAF
TRBJ2-7,TRBV7-9,ASSPNPGGRGSYEQY
TRBJ1-2,TRBV5-1,ASSLEGSPSYGYT
TRBJ1-5,TRBV30,AWSAGSKEPQH
TRBJ2-1,TRBV28,ASSLQGRRSGEQF
TRBJ1-4,TRBV19,ASSIGGTEAEKLF
TRBJ1-1,TRBV19,ASRHRTNTEAF
TRBJ2-7,TRBV5-3,ARSSEGGESSEQY
TRBJ2-3,TRBV10-1,ASSGGAGSDTDTQY
TRBJ1-1,TRBV30,AWSVLSSGEAF
TRBJ2-7,TRBV5-5,ASSSQLRGSYEQY
TRBJ1-2,TRBV6-4,ASINRDRGRSNYGYT
TRBJ1-4,TRBV7-9,ASSHGRANEELF
TRBJ1-1,TRBV1,TSSHPDRDITVVAF
TRBJ1-2,TRBV5-6,ASSSTGEGYGYT
TRBJ2-3,TRBV2,ASREAGGPGTQY
TRBJ2-1,TRBV5-4,ASTPKLGSNEQF
TRBJ1-1,TRBV15,ATSRDRSLLGAF
TRBJ2-7,TRBV6-6,AGQGWKGEQY
TRBJ2-1,TRBV7-9,ASSLVGGSEQF
TRBJ2-7,TRBV5-1,ASRFQFDRADEQY
TRBJ1-1,TRBV2,ASSFGDLGRAEAF
TRBJ1-3,TRBV5-1,ASSFDLSSGNTIY
TRBJ2-2,TRBV5-4,ASRPNRGSENTGELF
TRBJ1-1,TRBV19,ASSISFGVTEAF